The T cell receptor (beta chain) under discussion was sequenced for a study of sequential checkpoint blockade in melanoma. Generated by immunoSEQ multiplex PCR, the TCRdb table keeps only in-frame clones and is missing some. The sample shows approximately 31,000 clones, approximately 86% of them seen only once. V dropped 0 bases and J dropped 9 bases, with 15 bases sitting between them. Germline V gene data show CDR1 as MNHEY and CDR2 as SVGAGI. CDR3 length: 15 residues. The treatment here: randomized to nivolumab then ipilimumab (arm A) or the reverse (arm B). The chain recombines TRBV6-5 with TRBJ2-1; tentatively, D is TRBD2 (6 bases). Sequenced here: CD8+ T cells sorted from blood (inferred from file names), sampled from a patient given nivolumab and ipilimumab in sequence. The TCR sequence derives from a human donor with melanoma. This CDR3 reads CASSYSIQPAGEQFF. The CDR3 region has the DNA TGTGCCAGCAGTTACTCGATACAGCCAGCGGGTGAGCAGTTCTTC.